A selection of T cell receptor beta chains follows, all from one sample in a study of blood T cell repertoires in COVID-19. Assay: immunoSEQ multiplex PCR; the TCRdb copy retains only in-frame clones and omits some. The sample includes about 63,000 clones, around 79% of them seen just once. What was sequenced was peripheral blood. The receptors here all came from a human donor in a cohort sampled during active COVID-19. CDR3s include the opening cysteine and the closing phenylalanine or tryptophan. Each record gives: D gene, clone size, V gene, J gene, CDR3 DNA, CDR3 protein. A D gene is named only where the DNA matches it firmly. Rows may omit the clone size; those that give it use once, few, many or a size class.

-	once	TRBV5-1	TRBJ2-5	TGCGCCAGCAGAGATGGACAGCCAGCTCAAGAGACCCAGTACTTC	CASRDGQPAQETQYF
-	-	TRBV6-5	TRBJ1-2	TGTGCCAGCAGTTACATCAACCCCCCCGGTGGCTACACCTTC	CASSYINPPGGYTF
-	-	TRBV11-1	TRBJ1-1	TGTGCCAGCAGCTTGGTGGGGGCCGAAGCTTTCTTT	CASSLVGAEAFF
TRBD1	-	TRBV5-1	TRBJ2-2	TGCGCCAGCAGCGTTACCGACAGGGCCACCGGGGAGCTGTTTTTT	CASSVTDRATGELFF
TRBD1	-	TRBV19	TRBJ1-4	TGTGCCAGTATGGAGGGGGCAAGGGAAAAACTGTTTTTT	CASMEGAREKLFF
TRBD2	-	TRBV19	TRBJ2-1	TGTGCCAGTAGCAATGAGCGGGAAAGGTACAATGAGCAGTTCTTC	CASSNERERYNEQFF
-	-	TRBV10-1	TRBJ2-3	TGCGCCAGCAGTGCCGCGACAGCCGCCACAGATACGCAGTATTTT	CASSAATAATDTQYF
-	-	TRBV30	TRBJ2-2	TGTGCCTGGAGTGTTGGGGCCACCGGGGAGCTGTTTTTT	CAWSVGATGELFF
-	-	TRBV7-3	TRBJ2-3	TGTGCCAGCAGCTTAAAGGGTGGGGGAGGAAACACAGATACGCAGTATTTT	CASSLKGGGGNTDTQYF
TRBD1	-	TRBV19	TRBJ1-2	TGTGCCAGTAGTATAGCCTGGGACAGGGGAGACTATGGCTACACCTTC	CASSIAWDRGDYGYTF
-	-	TRBV5-1	TRBJ2-3	TGCGCCAGCAGCTTGGGCGCGAGCTCAGATACGCAGTATTTT	CASSLGASSDTQYF
-	few	TRBV6-5	TRBJ1-2	TGTGCCAGCAGGCGGGGACGGAGCTACACCTTC	CASRRGRSYTF
TRBD2	-	TRBV30	TRBJ2-1	TGTGCCCGGACTAGTAATAACTTGAATGAGCAGTTCTTC	CARTSNNLNEQFF
-	-	TRBV29-1	TRBJ1-1	TGCAGCTGCACTAACAGGGCGAACACTGAAGCTTTCTTT	CSCTNRANTEAFF